This TCR beta chain was recorded in a study of blood T cell repertoires in COVID-19. Study-wide context: Samples taken during acute and convalescent COVID-19 were collected in the United States, Italy and Spain. T cells, B-cell-depleted T cells, or PBMCs provided the cDNA or gDNA that served as material.

CDR3 size: 15 residues. CDR1 is SEHNR and CDR2 is FQNEAQ in the germline V gene (reference sequence). Between the trimmed V and J ends, which lost 1 base and 0 bases, there was a span of 7 bases. Original processing notes: Nucleated cell number was recorded as an estimate derived from reference gene primer amplification. Some clones are missing from TCRdb's copy, which holds only in-frame ones; the method was immunoSEQ multiplex PCR. The V and J calls and the clone size are those of that table, but D and trimming were determined from the DNA. Of 130,000 or so clones detected, less than 85% appear once; the ten largest clones hold 17%.

Specimen: peripheral blood. This sequence originates from a woman of 80 years or more with acute or convalescent COVID-19. The chain carries TRBV7-9 and TRBJ2-4; maybe TRBD2 (6 bases). The chain's CDR3 is CASSLGAGAKNIQYF. The CDR3 DNA sequence: TGTGCCAGCAGCTTAGGAGCGGGAGCCAAAAACATTCAGTACTTC.